This TCR beta chain was obtained from a study of naive and memory T cell subsets. Cells stained for CD3, CD4, CD8, CD45RA, CD27 and viability were sorted into four CD45RA/CD27 subsets. Two oligonucleotides, mixed equimolar, formed the beta constant-region primer covering TRBC1 and TRBC2. Four rounds of PCR amplified the ligated cDNA using nested alpha and beta constant-region primers plus SP2. TCRdb itself ran the UMI-ligation and nested PCR reads through MiXCR, one entry per CDR3 protein. Altogether 90,000 to 120,000 distinct CDR3 sequences are present, 13% to 15% being singletons, with the ten largest covering 2.8%. This CDR3 contains 12 residues. Germline V gives CDR1 MDHEN, CDR2 SYDVKM. The V end lost 5 bases, the J end lost 6 bases, and 10 bases lay between the germline ends. This clonotype was counted between two and nine times. Its antigen is still unknown. Notes on the study in general: Over 95% of naive TCR sequences appeared only once after error correction, unlike memory subsets. Expression changes during T cell differentiation may affect RNA-based TCR counts. Diversity fell and Gini index rose from naive through CM, EM, EMRA. Naive repertoires, especially CD8, held a few larger clonotypes, possibly memory cells re-expressing CD45RA.

V is TRBV28 and J is TRBJ1-1; D is possibly TRBD1 (5 bases). The sequence was obtained from a human donor in good health. Sample: naive CD8+ T cells from blood. This chain's CDR3 is CASSHGTAEAFF. Here the CDR3 DNA reads TGTGCCAGCAGTCATGGGACTGCTGAAGCTTTCTTT.